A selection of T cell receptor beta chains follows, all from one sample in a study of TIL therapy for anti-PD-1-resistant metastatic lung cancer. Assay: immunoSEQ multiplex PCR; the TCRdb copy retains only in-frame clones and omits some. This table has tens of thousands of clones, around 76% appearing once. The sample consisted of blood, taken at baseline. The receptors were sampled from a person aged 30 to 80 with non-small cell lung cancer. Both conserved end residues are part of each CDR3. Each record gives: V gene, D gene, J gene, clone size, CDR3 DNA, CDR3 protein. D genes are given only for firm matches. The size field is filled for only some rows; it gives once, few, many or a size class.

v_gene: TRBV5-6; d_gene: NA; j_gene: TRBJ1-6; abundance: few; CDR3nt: TGTGCCAGCAGCTTGTCCGGCAATTATAATTCACCCCTCCACTTT; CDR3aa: CASSLSGNYNSPLHF
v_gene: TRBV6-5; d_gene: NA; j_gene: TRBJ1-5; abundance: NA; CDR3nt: TGTGCCAGCAGACTCGGGGTGGGGTTTTATCAGCCCCAGCATTTT; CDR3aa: CASRLGVGFYQPQHF
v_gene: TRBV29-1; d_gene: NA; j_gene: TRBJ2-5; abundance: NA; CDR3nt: TGCAGCGTTGAATGGGAGACCCAGTACTTC; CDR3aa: CSVEWETQYF
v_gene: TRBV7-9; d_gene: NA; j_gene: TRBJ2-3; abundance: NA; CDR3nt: TGTGCCAGCAGCTTACAGGGGTCAGATACGCAGTATTTT; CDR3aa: CASSLQGSDTQYF
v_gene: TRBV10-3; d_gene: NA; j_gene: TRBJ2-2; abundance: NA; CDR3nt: TGTGCCATCCGTGGTCCATCGGCCGGGGAGCTGTTTTTT; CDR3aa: CAIRGPSAGELFF
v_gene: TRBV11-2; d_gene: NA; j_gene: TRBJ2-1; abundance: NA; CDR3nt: TGTGCCAGCAGCTTAGACGGCCTATACAATGAGCAGTTCTTC; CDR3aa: CASSLDGLYNEQFF
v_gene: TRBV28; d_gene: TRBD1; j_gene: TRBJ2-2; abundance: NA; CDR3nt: TGTGCCAGCAGCCTGGGACAGGGGATCACCGGGGAGCTGTTTTTT; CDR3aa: CASSLGQGITGELFF
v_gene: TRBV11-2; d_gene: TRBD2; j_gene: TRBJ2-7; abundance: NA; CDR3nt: TGTGCCAGCAGCTCCCGACTAGCGGGAAACGAGCAGTACTTC; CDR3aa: CASSSRLAGNEQYF
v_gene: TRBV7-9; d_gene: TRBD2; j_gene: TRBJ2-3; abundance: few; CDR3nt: TGTGCCAGCAGCTACTCCACTAGCGGGGGGGCCATGGGCACAGATACGCAGTATTTT; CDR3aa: CASSYSTSGGAMGTDTQYF
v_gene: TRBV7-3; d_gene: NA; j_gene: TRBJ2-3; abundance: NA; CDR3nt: TGTGCCAGCAGCACTGGAGGAGGGGTTTGGACAGATACGCAGTATTTT; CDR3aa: CASSTGGGVWTDTQYF
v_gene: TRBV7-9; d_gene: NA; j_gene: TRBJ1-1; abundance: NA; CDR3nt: TGTGCCAGCAGCTTAGGAGCAGGCTGGCGGCCGCAGGCGAACACTGAAGCTTTCTTT; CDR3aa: CASSLGAGWRPQANTEAFF
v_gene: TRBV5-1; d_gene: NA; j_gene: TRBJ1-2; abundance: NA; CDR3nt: TGCGCCAGCCCACCGGGGGACCCTAACTATGGCTACACCTTC; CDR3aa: CASPPGDPNYGYTF
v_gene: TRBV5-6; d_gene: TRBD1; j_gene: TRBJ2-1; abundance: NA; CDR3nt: TGTGCCAGCAGCTTGGTGTTGGGACAGGGTAAGGAGTTCTTC; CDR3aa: CASSLVLGQGKEFF
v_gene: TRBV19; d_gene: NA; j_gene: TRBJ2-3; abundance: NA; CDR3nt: TGTGCCAGTACGCGCCGCCCCCAAAGCACAGATACGCAGTATTTT; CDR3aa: CASTRRPQSTDTQYF
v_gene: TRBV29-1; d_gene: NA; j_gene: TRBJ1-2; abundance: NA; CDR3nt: TGCAGCGTTGACACCGGCTACACCTTC; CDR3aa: CSVDTGYTF
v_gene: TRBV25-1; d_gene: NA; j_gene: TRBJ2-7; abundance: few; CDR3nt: TGTGCCAGCAGTGAATGGAAAGGTCAGCAGTACTTC; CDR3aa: CASSEWKGQQYF
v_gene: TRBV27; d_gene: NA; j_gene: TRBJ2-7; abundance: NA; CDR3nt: TGTGCCAGCAGTTTAAGAGGACACCCTTACTCCTACGAGCAGTACTTC; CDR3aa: CASSLRGHPYSYEQYF
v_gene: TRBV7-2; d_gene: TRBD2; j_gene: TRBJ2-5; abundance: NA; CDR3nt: TGTGCCAGCAGCCCCTCGGGGGGAGAGACCCAGTACTTC; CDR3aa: CASSPSGGETQYF
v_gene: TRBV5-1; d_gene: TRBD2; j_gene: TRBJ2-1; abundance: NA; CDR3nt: TGCGCCAGCAGCTTCGATCCTAGCGGGCGCAGCTCCTACAATGAGCAGTTCTTC; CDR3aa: CASSFDPSGRSSYNEQFF
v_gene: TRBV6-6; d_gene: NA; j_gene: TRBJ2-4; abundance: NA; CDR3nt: TGTGCCAGCAGCCGTTACGGGGCCAGTAGGAACATTCAGTACTTC; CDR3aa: CASSRYGASRNIQYF
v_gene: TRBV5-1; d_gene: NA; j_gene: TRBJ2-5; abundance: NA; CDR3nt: TGCGCCAGCAGCCCTGGGGCTGTGCCGGGGTTGTCCCAGTACTTC; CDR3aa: CASSPGAVPGLSQYF
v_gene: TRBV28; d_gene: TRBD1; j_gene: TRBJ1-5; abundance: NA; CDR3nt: TGTGCCAGCAGTTTTAGGGCAGGGGGGACTCAGCCCCAGCATTTT; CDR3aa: CASSFRAGGTQPQHF
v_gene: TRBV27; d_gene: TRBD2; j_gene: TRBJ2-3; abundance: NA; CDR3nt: TGTGCCAGCACTTCCGGGGGATTAGGCGGGAGGGCCGGCACAGATACGCAGTATTTT; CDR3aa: CASTSGGLGGRAGTDTQYF
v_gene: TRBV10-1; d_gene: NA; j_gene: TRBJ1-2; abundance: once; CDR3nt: TGCGCCAGCAGTGGTCGGTCAAGGCGAAAGACCTATGGCTACACCTTC; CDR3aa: CASSGRSRRKTYGYTF
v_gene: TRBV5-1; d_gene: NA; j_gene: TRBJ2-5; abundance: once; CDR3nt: TGCGCCAGCAGCGAGTCCCTAGCGGAGACCCAGTACTTC; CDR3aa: CASSESLAETQYF
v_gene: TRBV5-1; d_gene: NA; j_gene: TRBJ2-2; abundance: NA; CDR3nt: TGCGCCAGCAGCTTGGCAGGGGCCCGGGAGCTGTTTTTT; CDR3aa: CASSLAGARELFF
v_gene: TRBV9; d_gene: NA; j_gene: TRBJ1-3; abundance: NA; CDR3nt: TGTGCCAGCAGCGTAGAGGTAGGACAGATCTCTGGAAACACCATATATTTT; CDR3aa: CASSVEVGQISGNTIYF
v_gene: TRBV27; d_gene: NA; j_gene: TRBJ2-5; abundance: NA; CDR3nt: TGTGCCAGCAGTTTGACGGGCTTGGAGACCCAGTACTTC; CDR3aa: CASSLTGLETQYF
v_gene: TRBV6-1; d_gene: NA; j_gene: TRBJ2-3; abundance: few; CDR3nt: TGTGCCAGCAGTGCCCTAGCTGCAGATACGCAGTATTTT; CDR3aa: CASSALAADTQYF
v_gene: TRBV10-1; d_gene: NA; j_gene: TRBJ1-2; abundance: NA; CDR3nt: TGCGCCAGCAGTGAGTCCAGGCTCTATGGCTACACCTTC; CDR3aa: CASSESRLYGYTF
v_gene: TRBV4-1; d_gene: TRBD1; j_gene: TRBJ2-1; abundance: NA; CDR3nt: TGCGCCAGCAGGGGGGGACAGGGCGACAATGAGCAGTTCTTC; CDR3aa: CASRGGQGDNEQFF
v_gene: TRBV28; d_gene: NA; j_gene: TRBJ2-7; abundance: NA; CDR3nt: TGTGCCAGCAGTTTCGCGGGGACCCGGGGGCAGTACTTC; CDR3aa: CASSFAGTRGQYF
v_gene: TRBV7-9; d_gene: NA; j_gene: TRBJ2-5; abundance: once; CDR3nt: TGTGCCAGCAGCTTATTGGCCCCGGAGGAGCAGTACTTC; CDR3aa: CASSLLAPEEQYF
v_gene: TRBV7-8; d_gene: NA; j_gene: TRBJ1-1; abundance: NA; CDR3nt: TGTGCCAGCAGCTCTCCCCGGGAAATGAACACTGAAGCTTTCTTT; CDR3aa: CASSSPREMNTEAFF
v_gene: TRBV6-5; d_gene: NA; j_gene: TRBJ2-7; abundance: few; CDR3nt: TGTGCCAGCAGTTTTACCCGGTTGGGGTCCCCCTACGAGCAGTACTTC; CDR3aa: CASSFTRLGSPYEQYF
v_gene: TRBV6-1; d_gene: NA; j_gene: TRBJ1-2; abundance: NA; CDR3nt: TGTGCCAGCAGCCCCCCATCCTCTAACTATGGCTACACCTTC; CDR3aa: CASSPPSSNYGYTF
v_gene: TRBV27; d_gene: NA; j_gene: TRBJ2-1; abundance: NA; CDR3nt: TGTGCCAGCAGTTTAAATTCCTTTGGGGGCGCCTACAATGAGCAGTTCTTC; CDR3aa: CASSLNSFGGAYNEQFF
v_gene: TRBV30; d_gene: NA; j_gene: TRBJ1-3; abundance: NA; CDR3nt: TGTGCCTCTCGGGGGAGCTCTGGAAACACCATATATTTT; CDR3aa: CASRGSSGNTIYF
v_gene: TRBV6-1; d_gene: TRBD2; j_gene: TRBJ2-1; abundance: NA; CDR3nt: TGTGCCAGCAGTATCGGACTAGCGGATTTCAATGAGCAGTTCTTC; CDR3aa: CASSIGLADFNEQFF
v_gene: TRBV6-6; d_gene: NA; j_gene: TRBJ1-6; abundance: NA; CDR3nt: TGTGCCAGCAGTAAATACGGGACTCGATTACCCCTCCACTTT; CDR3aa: CASSKYGTRLPLHF